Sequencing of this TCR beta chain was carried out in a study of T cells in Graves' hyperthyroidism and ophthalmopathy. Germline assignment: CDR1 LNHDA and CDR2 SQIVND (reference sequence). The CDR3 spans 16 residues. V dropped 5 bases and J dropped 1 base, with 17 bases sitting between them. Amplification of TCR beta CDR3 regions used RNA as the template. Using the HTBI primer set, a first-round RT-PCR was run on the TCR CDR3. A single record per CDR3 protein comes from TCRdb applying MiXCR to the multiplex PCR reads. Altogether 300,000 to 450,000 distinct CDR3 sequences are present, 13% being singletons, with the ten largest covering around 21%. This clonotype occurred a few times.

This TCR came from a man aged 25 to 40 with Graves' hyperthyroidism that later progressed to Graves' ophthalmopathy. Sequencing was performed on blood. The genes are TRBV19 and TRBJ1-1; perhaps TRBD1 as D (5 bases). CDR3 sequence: CASSALRGARNTEAFF. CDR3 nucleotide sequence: TGTGCCAGTAGTGCCCTACGAGGGGCGCGGAACACTGAAGCTTTCTTT.